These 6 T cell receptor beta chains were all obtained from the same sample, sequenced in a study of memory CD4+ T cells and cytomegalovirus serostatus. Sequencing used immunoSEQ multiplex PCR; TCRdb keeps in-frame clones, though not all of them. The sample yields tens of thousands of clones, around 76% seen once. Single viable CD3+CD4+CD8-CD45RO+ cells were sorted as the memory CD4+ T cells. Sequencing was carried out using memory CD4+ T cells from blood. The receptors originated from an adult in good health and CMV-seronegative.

For the CDR3, the DNA is TGCAGCGCCGTCCGGACAGGAGCTAACTATGGCTACACCTTC. Translated, it gives CSAVRTGANYGYTF. The V and J genes are TRBV29-1 and TRBJ1-2, with TRBD1 matching over 7 bases. CDR3 length: 14 residues. Per germline, CDR1 SQVTM and CDR2 ANQGSEA. Trimming took 7 bases from V and 0 from J; bases not matched to a gene: 8.

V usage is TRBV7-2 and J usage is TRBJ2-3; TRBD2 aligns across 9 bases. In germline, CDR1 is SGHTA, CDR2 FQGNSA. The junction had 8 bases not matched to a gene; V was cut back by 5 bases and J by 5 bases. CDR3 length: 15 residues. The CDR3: CASSVTGTSLDTQYF. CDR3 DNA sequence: TGTGCCAGCAGCGTAACAGGGACTAGCCTAGATACGCAGTATTTT.

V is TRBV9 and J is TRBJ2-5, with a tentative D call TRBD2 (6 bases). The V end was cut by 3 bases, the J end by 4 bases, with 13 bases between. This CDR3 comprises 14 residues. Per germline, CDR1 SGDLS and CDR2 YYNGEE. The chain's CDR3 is CASSANPGGETQYF. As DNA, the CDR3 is TGTGCCAGCAGCGCCAACCCCGGGGGAGAGACCCAGTACTTC.

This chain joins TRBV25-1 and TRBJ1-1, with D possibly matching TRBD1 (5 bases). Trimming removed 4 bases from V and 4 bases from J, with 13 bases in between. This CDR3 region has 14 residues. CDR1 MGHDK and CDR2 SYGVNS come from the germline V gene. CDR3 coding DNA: TGTGCCAGCAGTGCGGGGCGAGGTCTCACTGAAGCTTTCTTT. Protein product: CASSAGRGLTEAFF.

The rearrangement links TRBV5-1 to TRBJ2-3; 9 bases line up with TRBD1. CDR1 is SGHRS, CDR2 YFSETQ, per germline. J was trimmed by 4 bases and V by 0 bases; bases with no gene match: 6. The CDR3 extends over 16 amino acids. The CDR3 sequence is CASSLVNRGRADTQYF. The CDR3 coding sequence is TGCGCCAGCAGCTTGGTAAACAGGGGGCGTGCAGATACGCAGTATTTT. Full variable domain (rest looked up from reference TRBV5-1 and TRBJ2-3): KAGVTQTPRYLIKTRGQQVTLSCSPISGHRSVSWYQQTPGQGLQFLFEYFSETQRNKGNFPGRFSGRQFSNSRSEMNVSTLELGDSALYLCASSLVNRGRADTQYFGPGTRLTVL.

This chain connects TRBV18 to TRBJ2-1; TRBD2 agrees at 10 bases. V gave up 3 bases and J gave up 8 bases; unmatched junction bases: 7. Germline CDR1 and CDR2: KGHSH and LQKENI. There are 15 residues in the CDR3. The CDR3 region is CASSPSSGGPHEQFF. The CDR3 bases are TGTGCCAGCTCACCTTCTAGCGGGGGCCCCCATGAGCAGTTCTTC.